These 13 T cell receptor beta chains came from one sample sequenced in a study of beta chain features in type 1 diabetes. Expressed TCRB transcripts were sequenced because the isolated RNA had all been reverse transcribed beforehand. Profiling relied on immunoSEQ multiplex PCR, and the TCRdb table lists in-frame clones only, not all of them. The sample carries 130,000 to 150,000 clones, roughly 50% recorded once. The sequenced sample was Tregs from blood. The receptors were sampled from a man in his late teens or twenties in good health.

This chain joins TRBV15 and TRBJ2-1, with TRBD2 identical over 8 bases. The CDR3 loop spans 14 amino acids. Trimming cost V 7 bases and J 5 bases; bases outside gene matches: 7. Germline CDR1 and CDR2: LNHNV and YYDKDF (reference sequence). In DNA, the CDR3 is TGTGCCACCATCTCTCCGGGAGGGAACAATGAGCAGTTCTTC. Its translation is CATISPGGNNEQFF.

This chain connects TRBV30 to TRBJ1-2; 7 nucleotides match TRBD1. Germline V gives CDR1 GTSNPN, CDR2 SVGIG (reference sequence). V gave up 4 bases and J gave up 8 bases; unmatched junction bases: 10. This CDR3 region has 13 residues. The CDR3 bases are TGTGCCTGGACCAAGGGGGCTGCTGGGGGCTACACCTTC. Its protein product is CAWTKGAAGGYTF. Variable domain in full (rest from reference TRBV30 and TRBJ1-2): SQTIHQWPATLVQPVGSPLSLECTVEGTSNPNLYWYRQAAGRGLQLLFYSVGIGQISSEVPQNLSASRPQDRQFILSSKKLLLSDSGFYLCAWTKGAAGGYTFGSGTRLTVV.

The chain joins TRBV5-1 to TRBJ2-1; 11 bases are a match to TRBD2. The ends lost 5 bases at V and 1 base at J; junction bases unmatched: 5. Looked up from germline, CDR1 is SGHRS and CDR2 is YFSETQ. This CDR3 region has 16 residues. DNA of the CDR3: TGCGCCAGCAGTTGGACTAGCGGGTCGTCCTACAATGAGCAGTTCTTC. Protein sequence: CASSWTSGSSYNEQFF.

This clone was seen more than once but under ten times. This chain connects TRBV18 to TRBJ2-5; TRBD1 aligns across 7 bases. The CDR3 spans 14 residues. Germline V lookup: CDR1 KGHSH, CDR2 LQKENI. V was pared by 3 bases and J by 5 bases, with 6 bases of the junction left unmatched. The CDR3 region has the DNA TGTGCCAGCTCACCCGGGGACAGATGGGAGACCCAGTACTTC. Residues: CASSPGDRWETQYF.

The chain is built from TRBV9 and TRBJ2-7; 7 bases agree with TRBD2. V shed 3 bases, J shed 3 bases, and the junction held 9 bases outside the gene matches. Germline loops: CDR1 SGDLS, CDR2 YYNGEE. This CDR3 has 15 residues. The CDR3 DNA follows: TGTGCCAGCAGCGCGGGGACTACCCGGTACTACGAGCAGTACTTC. The encoded protein is CASSAGTTRYYEQYF.

The DNA for the CDR3 is TGTGCCTGGAGTCCGGGGATTAATGAAAAACTGTTTTTT. Amino acids: CAWSPGINEKLFF. The chain links TRBV30 to TRBJ1-4; D unclear. The V end lost 2 bases, the J end lost 4 bases, and 8 bases lay between the germline ends. The length of the CDR3 is 13 residues. Germline assignment: CDR1 GTSNPN and CDR2 SVGIG (reference sequence).

This rearrangement joins TRBV7-2 to TRBJ1-4; no firm D call. This CDR3 comprises 16 residues. V lost 5 bases, J lost 8 bases, and 21 bases lay in between. The germline CDR1 and CDR2 sequences are SGHTA and FQGNSA. CDR3 DNA: TGTGCCAGCAGCCAATCCGTGGACGGGGTGGGCGAAAAACTGTTTTTT. It translates to CASSQSVDGVGEKLFF.

This chain joins TRBV2 and TRBJ2-2, with 11 bases aligning to TRBD2. Germline lookup yields CDR1 SNHLY and CDR2 FYNNEI. The CDR3 extends over 15 amino acids. V lost 4 bases to trimming and J lost 8 bases; unmatched junction nucleotides: 6. The CDR3 nucleotides read TGTGCCAGCAGTGTCCTAGCGGGAGGATCTGGGGAGCTGTTTTTT. Residues: CASSVLAGGSGELFF.

This clone was picked up a small number of times. The CDR3 loop reads CSFEGASFEQYF. In DNA, the CDR3 is TGCAGCTTCGAGGGGGCCTCGTTCGAGCAGTACTTC. The chain has TRBV29-1 and TRBJ2-7, with TRBD1 matching 7 bases. V was pared by 8 bases and J by 6 bases, with 10 bases of the junction left unmatched. Germline V gene lookup returns CDR1 SQVTM and CDR2 ANQGSEA. The CDR3 is made up of 12 amino acids.

This rearrangement joins TRBV7-3 to TRBJ2-4, with TRBD2 matching over 13 bases. Looked up from germline, CDR1 is SGHTA and CDR2 is FQGTGA. CDR3 length equals 15 residues. Trimming took 5 bases from V and 8 from J; bases not matched to a gene: 6. CDR3 bases: TGTGCCAGCAGCCGGACTAGCGGGGGATCGGACATTCAGTACTTC. Its translation: CASSRTSGGSDIQYF.

The genes are TRBV5-6 and TRBJ2-5; the match to TRBD2 covers 8 bases. The junction had 6 bases not matched to a gene; V was cut back by 1 base and J by 1 base. Germline-derived CDR1 and CDR2 are SGHDT and YYEEEE. This CDR3 is 16 amino acids long. As DNA, the CDR3 is TGTGCCAGCAGCTTGTTGGTAGCGGGGTTCCAAGAGACCCAGTACTTC. It translates to CASSLLVAGFQETQYF.

This clone was seen once. The V call is TRBV28, the J call TRBJ2-2, with TRBD1 matching over 8 bases. The CDR3 loop spans 15 amino acids. Looked up from germline, CDR1 is MDHEN and CDR2 is SYDVKM. V shed 6 bases and J 5 bases; nucleotides not matched to a gene: 8. As DNA, the CDR3 is TGTGCCAGCAGGAATCCGACAGGGGTTACCGGGGAGCTGTTTTTT. Translated: CASRNPTGVTGELFF.

J is TRBJ2-1 and V is TRBV7-2; TRBD2 might be the D (5 bases). CDR3 length: 15 amino acids. V was shortened by 2 bases and J by 4 bases, with 12 bases between the two germline ends. The germline V gene has CDR1 SGHTA and CDR2 FQGNSA. This CDR3 is CASSLTSGMYNEQFF. The CDR3 region has the DNA TGTGCCAGCAGCTTAACCAGCGGAATGTACAATGAGCAGTTCTTC.